This TCR beta chain was captured by sequencing in a study of cytomegalovirus exposure and HLA in healthy donors. In its sample, this clone was seen once. Germline V CDR1 and CDR2: MNHNY, SVGAGI (reference sequence). The CDR3 runs 16 residues. V dropped 6 bases and J dropped 2 bases, with 19 bases sitting between them. In the PCR, 60 Vbeta and 13 Jbeta primers were used. Assay used: immunoSEQ multiplex PCR; TCRdb lists only in-frame clones, some missing. The sample contains fewer than 200,000 clones, over 75% of which appear only once. The V call is TRBV6-6, the J call TRBJ1-2; D may be TRBD1 (5 bases). The sequence derives from a human donor in good health. Source material: PBMCs. The CDR3 bases are TGTGCCAGCAGGGCCCGCAAGGGGCAGGGAAACTATGGCTACACCTTC. It yields the protein CASRARKGQGNYGYTF.